This TCR beta chain was documented in a study of T cells in localized non-small cell lung cancer. Only in-frame clones appear in the TCRdb table, and some are missing; sequencing was by immunoSEQ multiplex PCR. The profile shows about 33,000 clones, roughly 90% of them singletons. Germline V gives CDR1 SGHTA, CDR2 FQGNSA. Germline trimming cut 4 bases from V and 4 bases from J; bases unmatched to any gene: 12. The CDR3 has 17 residues. The clonotype originates from a man between 40 and 70 years old with stage I lung adenocarcinoma. Specimen: peripheral blood, collected before any cancer treatment. The chain recombines TRBV7-2 with TRBJ2-3; 9 bases line up with TRBD2. The CDR3: CASSYPSAGGFPDTQYF. The DNA for the CDR3 is TGTGCCAGCAGCTACCCCTCGGCGGGGGGGTTTCCAGATACGCAGTATTTT.